Listed below are T cell receptor beta chains from one sample, sequenced in a study of T cells in tumors after PD-1 blockade. Method: immunoSEQ multiplex PCR; TCRdb's copy keeps in-frame clones and lacks some. This repertoire shows several thousand clones, around 57% found once; its top ten account for 10% to 15%. The material sequenced was tumor tissue, taken after anti-PD-1 treatment. The receptors were gathered from a human donor with basal cell carcinoma. Both conserved end residues are part of each CDR3. The order of the fields is V gene, D gene, J gene, clone size, CDR3 DNA, CDR3 protein. The D gene is left open where the match is weak. Size tells how often a clone was seen (once, few, many) or the class of an expanded clone, and some rows leave it out.

>TRBV19|TRBD1|TRBJ2-3|-
TGTGCCAGTAGTATTGGGGACAGGGTGGCAGATACGCAGTATTTT
CASSIGDRVADTQYF
>TRBV3-1/TRBV3-2|TRBD2|TRBJ2-3|-
TGTGCCAGCAGCCACCTAGCGGCAGATACGCAGTATTTT
CASSHLAADTQYF
>TRBV6-5|TRBD1|TRBJ1-1|-
TGTGCCAGCAGTTTCCGACAGGGTGGCACTGAAGCTTTCTTT
CASSFRQGGTEAFF
>TRBV2|TRBD1|TRBJ1-3|-
TGTGCCAGCAGTATTACAGGGGGCCCTGGAAACACCATATATTTT
CASSITGGPGNTIYF
>TRBV3-1/TRBV3-2|-|TRBJ2-2|-
TGTGCCAGCAGCCAAGATAGACGGGGGCTAAACACCGGGGAGCTGTTTTTT
CASSQDRRGLNTGELFF
>TRBV18|-|TRBJ1-1|-
TGTGCCAGCTCACCAGGGGGGTCGGTCGCTTTCTTT
CASSPGGSVAFF
>TRBV7-9|TRBD2|TRBJ2-3|medium-sized
TGTGCCAGCAGCCCATCCGGGACTAGCGGGGGGGATACGCAGTATTTT
CASSPSGTSGGDTQYF
>TRBV21-1|-|TRBJ2-6|-
TGTGCCAGCAGACGTGGGGCGAGGGCCAACGTCCTGACTTTC
CASRRGARANVLTF
>TRBV7-8|TRBD1|TRBJ1-1|few
TGTGCCAGCAGCTTAGATAGACAGGGTGGCACTGAAGCTTTCTTT
CASSLDRQGGTEAFF
>TRBV28|-|TRBJ1-3|-
TGTGCCAGCAGTAGCCCCGGGACAGGAAACACCATATATTTT
CASSSPGTGNTIYF
>TRBV30|-|TRBJ1-2|once
TGTGCCTGGAGTGCCCAGACAAATGGCTACACCTTC
CAWSAQTNGYTF
>TRBV5-1|-|TRBJ2-7|-
TGCGCCAGCAGCTTGGGTTCAGGGGCGGGGGAGCAGTACTTC
CASSLGSGAGEQYF
>TRBV2|TRBD2|TRBJ2-1|-
TGTGCCAGCAGTGAACTAGCGGGATACAATGAGCAGTTCTTC
CASSELAGYNEQFF
>TRBV21-1|-|TRBJ1-2|-
TGTGCCAGCAGCAAGGGAGGCTATGGCTACACCTTC
CASSKGGYGYTF
>TRBV6-1|-|TRBJ2-1|few
TGTGCCAGCAGTGAAGGGGGGGCGATATACAATGAGCAGTTCTTC
CASSEGGAIYNEQFF